The sequence of this T cell receptor (beta chain) was determined in a study of early T cells in non-severe SARS-CoV-2 infection. About the study: It was bulk RNA from unsorted whole blood that was sequenced, and the chains were unpaired.

Unique molecular identifier tags were affixed to discrete cDNA molecules. TCRdb used MiXCR to reprocess the 5' RACE reads, holding one entry per CDR3 protein. The repertoire has 70,000 to 90,000 distinct CDR3 sequences, about 15% of them found once; the top ten carry less than 7%. Whole-study findings and limits: VDJdb-based matching was biased toward anti-spike CD8 responses and missed private and CD4 specificities.

This clonotype was picked up a small number of times. Its specificity is not known. The TCR sequence derives from an adult who was a healthcare worker with PCR-confirmed SARS-CoV-2 infection or an uninfected control (not recorded which). The sequenced sample was whole blood.

The CDR3: CASSLPGGGNEQFF. For the CDR3, the DNA is TGTGCCAGCAGCTTACCCGGGGGTGGGAATGAGCAGTTCTTC. The rearrangement joins TRBV7-9 to TRBJ2-1; possible D gene TRBD2, 6 bases. Looked up from germline, CDR1 is SEHNR and CDR2 is FQNEAQ (reference sequence). The CDR3 spans 14 residues. With 2 bases removed from V and 7 bases from J, the gap between germline ends came to 12 bases.